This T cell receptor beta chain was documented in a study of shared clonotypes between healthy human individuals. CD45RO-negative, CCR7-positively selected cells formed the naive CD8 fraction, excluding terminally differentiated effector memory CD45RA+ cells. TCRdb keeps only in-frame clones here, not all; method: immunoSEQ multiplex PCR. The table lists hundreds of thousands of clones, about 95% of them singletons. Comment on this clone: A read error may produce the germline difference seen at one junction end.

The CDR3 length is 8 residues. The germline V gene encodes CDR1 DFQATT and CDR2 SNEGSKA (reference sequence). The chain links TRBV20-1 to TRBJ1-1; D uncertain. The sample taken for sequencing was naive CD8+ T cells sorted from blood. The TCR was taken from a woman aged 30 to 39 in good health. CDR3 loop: CSPREMIF. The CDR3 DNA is TGCAGCCCACGGGAAATGATCTTT.